The entry below describes one T cell receptor beta chain. Per the original methods: Amplification from reference gene primers served as the basis for estimated nucleated cell counts. TCRdb's table, derived via immunoSEQ multiplex PCR, lists solely in-frame clones and lacks some. That table gives V, J and clone size, and the DNA gave D and trimming. The data contain more than 25,000 clones, about four fifths of them seen just once; the ten biggest clones take up under 45%. These data come from a study of blood T cell repertoires in COVID-19. On the study more broadly: Some COVID-19 samples were acute and others convalescent; all came from the United States, Italy and Spain.

Trimming shortened V by 4 bases and J by 0 bases, and 10 bases separated the two germline ends. Germline CDR1 reads SGHTA; CDR2 reads FQGTGA. The CDR3 is 14 residues long. The specimen was peripheral blood. The origin of this receptor is an elderly woman with acute or convalescent COVID-19. The rearrangement joins TRBV7-3 to TRBJ2-7; D perhaps matches TRBD1 (6 bases). The DNA for the CDR3 is TGTGCCAGCAGCTCTCAACAGGGCTCCTACGAGCAGTACTTC. Protein: CASSSQQGSYEQYF.